The 16 T cell receptor beta chains presented below share a single source sample, sequenced in a study of T cell changes during pregnancy in multiple sclerosis. Profiling relied on immunoSEQ multiplex PCR, and the TCRdb table lists in-frame clones only, not all of them. Of under 40,000 clones listed, roughly nine tenths are singletons. This sample comprised peripheral blood, obtained in the third trimester of pregnancy. These TCRs come from a female donor in good health, enrolled as a control in a pregnancy study.

This clone is deemed medium-sized. The rearrangement links TRBV7-2 to TRBJ2-7, with 7 bases lining up with TRBD1. CDR1 and CDR2 from the germline V gene are SGHTA and FQGNSA. CDR3 length: 15 residues. V dropped 6 bases and J dropped 1; count of bases not matched to a gene: 9. The CDR3 protein is CASSYPRGQSYEQYF. For the CDR3, the DNA is TGTGCCAGCAGTTATCCCCGGGGACAGTCCTACGAGCAGTACTTC.

The CDR3: CASRPPGSYNEQFF. Here the CDR3 DNA reads TGTGCCAGCAGGCCCCCGGGGTCCTACAATGAGCAGTTCTTC. The chain links TRBV27 to TRBJ2-1, with D perhaps TRBD2 (5 bases). V lost 6 bases, J lost 1 base, and 10 bases lay in between. Germline CDR1 MNHEY, CDR2 SMNVEV (reference sequence). This CDR3 is 14 amino acids long.

This chain uses TRBV29-1 with TRBJ2-3, with TRBD2 matching 12 bases. The CDR3 contains 16 residues. Germline lookup yields CDR1 SQVTM and CDR2 ANQGSEA. V dropped 7 bases and J dropped 2; count of bases not matched to a gene: 10. CDR3 protein: CSAAYLAGGFTDTQYF. CDR3 in DNA: TGCAGCGCTGCCTATCTAGCGGGGGGGTTCACAGATACGCAGTATTTT.

As for this clone: Other DNA sequences of this sample code for an identical CDR3. The rearrangement uses TRBV9 and TRBJ2-7; no definite D call. Trimming took 0 bases from V and 1 from J, leaving 5 bases between them. Germline V gives CDR1 SGDLS, CDR2 YYNGEE. This CDR3 is 13 amino acids long. The CDR3 DNA reads as TGTGCCAGCAGCGTAGCTACTTCCTACGAGCAGTACTTC. It encodes CASSVATSYEQYF.

The chain couples TRBV7-6 to TRBJ2-1, with D unclear. The CDR3 runs 13 residues. V lost 2 bases and J 3 bases, leaving 5 bases between the germline ends. Germline V gives CDR1 SGHVS, CDR2 FNYEAQ. CDR3 protein: CASSLSSYNEQFF. The DNA of the CDR3 is TGTGCCAGCAGCTTAAGTAGCTACAATGAGCAGTTCTTC.

The chain links TRBV28 to TRBJ1-1; the D gene is possibly TRBD1 (5 bases). CDR3 length equals 14 residues. V was pared by 8 bases and J by 5 bases, with 18 bases between. Per germline, CDR1 MDHEN and CDR2 SYDVKM. The CDR3 DNA reads as TGTGCCAGCGCTACCCCAGGGTGGTTTACTGAAGCTTTCTTT. It translates to CASATPGWFTEAFF.

This rearrangement joins TRBV29-1 to TRBJ2-7; 9 bases align to TRBD2. Trimming at V came to 2 bases and at J to 3 bases, leaving 8 bases not matched to a gene. Germline V lookup: CDR1 SQVTM, CDR2 ANQGSEA. This CDR3 region has 15 residues. In DNA form, the CDR3 reads TGCAGCGTTGAAAGGCCCGCGGGAGGGTACTACGAGCAGTACTTC. Translated, it gives CSVERPAGGYYEQYF.

The chain joins TRBV7-2 to TRBJ2-3; 7 nucleotides agree with TRBD2. CDR1 SGHTA and CDR2 FQGNSA come from the germline V gene. The CDR3 covers 15 residues. V lost 4 bases to trimming and J lost 2 bases; unmatched junction nucleotides: 6. CDR3 protein: CASSYRAGITDTQYF. In nucleotides, the CDR3 is TGTGCCAGCAGCTACAGAGCGGGGATCACAGATACGCAGTATTTT.

The chain employs TRBV10-3 and TRBJ2-2; D unresolved. The CDR3 is 12 residues long. Germline lookup yields CDR1 ENHRY and CDR2 SYGVKD. V was pared by 6 bases and J by 5 bases, with 7 bases between. The CDR3 bases are TGTGCCATCAGGACTTCAACCGGGGAGCTGTTTTTT. This sequence encodes CAIRTSTGELFF.

V usage is TRBV6-4 and J usage is TRBJ2-7; 9 bases fit TRBD1. The CDR3 is 14 amino acids. The J segment lost 4 bases and the V segment lost 0 bases, leaving 1 base of the junction unmatched. CDR1 is MRHNA and CDR2 is SNTAGT in the germline V gene. CDR3 sequence reads: CASSDSGTGYEQYF. In nucleotides, the CDR3 is TGTGCCAGCAGTGACTCAGGGACAGGGTACGAGCAGTACTTC.

The genes are TRBV29-1 and TRBJ2-7, with D perhaps TRBD1 (5 bases). Looked up from germline, CDR1 is SQVTM and CDR2 is ANQGSEA. This CDR3 comprises 14 residues. V lost 6 bases, J lost 2 bases, and 17 bases lay in between. CDR3 protein: CSVTPFAGTYEQYF. In nucleotides, the CDR3 is TGCAGCGTCACCCCTTTTGCAGGGACCTACGAGCAGTACTTC.

In DNA form, the CDR3 reads TGTGCCAGTAGTATGGGAAGCAGGGATGGCTACACCTTC. Its protein product is CASSMGSRDGYTF. The chain recombines TRBV19 with TRBJ1-2; D may be TRBD1 (5 bases). This CDR3 has 13 residues. Per the germline V gene, CDR1 is LNHDA and CDR2 is SQIVND (reference sequence). The V end was cut by 3 bases, the J end by 6 bases, with 11 bases between.

The genes are TRBV5-4 and TRBJ2-3, with a possible D match to TRBD2 (5 bases). The germline V gene encodes CDR1 SGHNT and CDR2 YYREEE (reference sequence). The CDR3 runs 15 residues. The V gene lost 1 base and the J gene lost 0 bases, with 9 bases spanning the gap. CDR3 protein: CASSLSPGSTDTQYF. Written as DNA, the CDR3 is TGTGCCAGCAGCTTGAGCCCGGGAAGCACAGATACGCAGTATTTT.

The rearrangement joins TRBV5-6 to TRBJ1-1; no clear D. The CDR3 has 15 amino acids. V dropped 0 bases and J dropped 0 bases, with 9 bases sitting between them. Germline V lookup: CDR1 SGHDT, CDR2 YYEEEE. CDR3 sequence reads: CASSLGAGLNTEAFF. The CDR3 DNA follows: TGTGCCAGCAGCTTGGGCGCAGGCTTGAACACTGAAGCTTTCTTT.

The chain has TRBV7-8 and TRBJ1-1, with 7 bases that match TRBD1. The CDR3 is 15 residues long. The ends lost 3 bases at V and 3 bases at J; junction bases unmatched: 7. Per the germline V gene, CDR1 is SGHVS and CDR2 is FQNEAQ. The chain's CDR3 is CASSLRGQAYTEAFF. The DNA of the CDR3 is TGTGCCAGCAGCTTGAGGGGGCAAGCTTACACTGAAGCTTTCTTT. Full variable domain (missing parts from reference TRBV7-8 and TRBJ1-1): GAGVSQSPRYKVAKRGQDVALRCDPISGHVSLFWYQQALGQGPEFLTYFQNEAQLDKSGLPSDRFFAERPEGSVSTLKIQRTQQEDSAVYLCASSLRGQAYTEAFFGQGTRLTVV.

V is TRBV7-9 and J is TRBJ1-4; 7 bases fit TRBD1. Germline V gene data show CDR1 as SEHNR and CDR2 as FQNEAQ (reference sequence). The CDR3 has 15 amino acids. The J segment lost 3 bases and the V segment lost 6 bases, leaving 7 bases of the junction unmatched. The DNA for the CDR3 is TGTGCCAGCAGAAGACAGGGAAGCCCTAATGAAAAACTGTTTTTT. Protein: CASRRQGSPNEKLFF. Complete variable domain (other parts from reference TRBV7-9 and TRBJ1-4): DTGVSQNPRHKITKRGQNVTFRCDPISEHNRLYWYRQTLGQGPEFLTYFQNEAQLEKSRLLSDRFSAERPKGSFSTLEIQRTEQGDSAMYLCASRRQGSPNEKLFFGSGTQLSVL.